This record covers a single TCR beta chain. The sample is drawn from a study of T-cell reconstitution after alpha-beta-depleted transplantation in children. The CDR3 runs to 12 residues. V was clipped by 3 bases and J by 8 bases, with 7 bases between them. During its preparation, the TCRbeta library received unique molecular identifiers. TCRdb ran MiXCR on the PCR reads and lists one entry per CDR3 protein. The repertoire holds almost 500,000 distinct CDR3 sequences, with under 15% as singletons. The source is a human donor who donated a stem cell graft to a child with combined immunodeficiency. The V gene is TRBV12-3 or TRBV12-4, the J gene TRBJ1-4, with D uncertain. Sequenced here: PBMCs from the stem cell graft donor, sampled from the stem cell graft. CDR3 nucleotide sequence: TGTGCCAGCAGTTTGGATTTGGAAAAACTGTTTTTT. Residues: CASSLDLEKLFF.